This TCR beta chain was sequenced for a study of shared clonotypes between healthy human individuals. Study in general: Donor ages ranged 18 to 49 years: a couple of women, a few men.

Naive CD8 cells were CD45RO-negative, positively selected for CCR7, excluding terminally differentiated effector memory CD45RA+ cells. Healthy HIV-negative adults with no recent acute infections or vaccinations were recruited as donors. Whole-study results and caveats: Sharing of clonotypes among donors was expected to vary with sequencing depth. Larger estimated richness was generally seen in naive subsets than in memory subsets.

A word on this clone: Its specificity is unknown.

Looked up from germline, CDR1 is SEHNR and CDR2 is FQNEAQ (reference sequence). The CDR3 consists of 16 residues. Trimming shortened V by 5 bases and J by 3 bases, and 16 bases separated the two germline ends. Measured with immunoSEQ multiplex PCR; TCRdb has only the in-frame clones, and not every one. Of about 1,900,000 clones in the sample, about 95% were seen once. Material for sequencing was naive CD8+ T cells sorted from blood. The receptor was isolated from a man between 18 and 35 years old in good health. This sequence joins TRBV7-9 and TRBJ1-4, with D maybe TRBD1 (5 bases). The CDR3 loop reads CASSHPRGAANEKLFF. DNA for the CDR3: TGTGCCAGCAGCCATCCCCGGGGCGCGGCTAATGAAAAACTGTTTTTT.